Presented here are 17 T cell receptor beta chains from one specimen sequenced in a study of CD8 T cells in ankylosing spondylitis (dated by TCRdb to 2015 to 2018). Library construction relied on 5' RACE. TCRdb records Illumina HiSeq 2500 as the sequencer. The public sequencing data were trimmed at Q25 with fastp and processed into clonotypes with MiXCR by TCRdb, which kept only in-frame beta chains. For every CDR3 protein sequence, its rows merge into one entry that carries the most common genes and DNA. The sample table lists some 270,000 distinct CDR3 sequences, roughly 32% of them with a count of one. Of the sample, about 4% is held by the ten largest clones. Input material: blood, either unsorted or a sorted T cell fraction (not recorded which). The receptors derive from a male donor with ankylosing spondylitis or in good health (not recorded which).

CDR3 DNA: TGTGCCACCAGGGACAGGGTTTATGGTGAGCAGTTCTTC. This sequence encodes CATRDRVYGEQFF. The genes are TRBV15 and TRBJ2-1; 8 bases fit TRBD1. V gave up 6 bases and J gave up 9 bases; unmatched junction bases: 7. Germline loops: CDR1 LNHNV, CDR2 YYDKDF (reference sequence). CDR3 size: 13 residues. Filled out from reference TRBV15 and TRBJ2-1, the complete variable domain reads DAMVIQNPRYQVTQFGKPVTLSCSQTLNHNVMYWYQQKSSQAPKLLFHYYDKDFNNEADTPDNFQSRRPNTSFCFLDIRSPGLGDTAMYLCATRDRVYGEQFFGPGTRLTVL.

This clonotype appeared a few times. The chain combines TRBV4-2 with TRBJ1-2; 7 bases are shared with TRBD1. With 0 bases clipped from V and 8 bases from J, the junction kept 6 bases outside the gene matches. The length of the CDR3 is 14 residues. Germline V gene sequence: CDR1 LGHNA, CDR2 YNFKEQ. Here the CDR3 DNA reads TGTGCCAGCAGCCAAGAAGACAGGGCAGGGGGCTACACCTTC. Amino acid sequence: CASSQEDRAGGYTF.

This clonotype was seen more than once but under ten times. The V gene is TRBV5-1, the J gene TRBJ2-1, with TRBD2 identical over 7 bases. In germline, CDR1 is SGHRS, CDR2 YFSETQ. Trimming took 7 bases from V and 3 from J; bases not matched to a gene: 4. The length of the CDR3 is 13 residues. CDR3 sequence (DNA): TGCGCCAGCGCAAGCGGGGACTACAATGAGCAGTTCTTC. The encoded protein is CASASGDYNEQFF.

This clonotype was counted between two and nine times. This chain joins TRBV5-6 and TRBJ2-2, with a possible D match to TRBD1 (6 bases). The germline V gene has CDR1 SGHDT and CDR2 YYEEEE. V was cut by 0 bases and J by 3 bases, with 9 bases left in between. The CDR3 extends over 15 amino acids. CDR3 region: CASSLGGPHTGELFF. As DNA, the CDR3 is TGTGCCAGCAGCTTGGGGGGGCCCCACACCGGGGAGCTGTTTTTT. The variable domain in full, completed from reference TRBV5-6 and TRBJ2-2, reads DAGVTQSPTHLIKTRGQQVTLRCSPKSGHDTVSWYQQALGQGPQFIFQYYEEEERQRGNFPDRFSGHQFPNYSSELNVNALLLGDSALYLCASSLGGPHTGELFFGEGSRLTVL.

As DNA, the CDR3 is TGTGCCAGCCGGGACAGGGGGCGCGGTGAGCAGTTCTTC. Translated, it gives CASRDRGRGEQFF. V gene TRBV28 combines with J gene TRBJ2-1, with 12 bases identical to TRBD1. The CDR3 runs 13 residues. Germline V gene sequence: CDR1 MDHEN, CDR2 SYDVKM. V gave up 8 bases and J gave up 9 bases; unmatched junction bases: 5.

In this sample, this clonotype turned up a few times. This chain joins TRBV7-2 and TRBJ2-7; 12 nucleotides line up with TRBD2. Germline CDR1 SGHTA, CDR2 FQGNSA. This CDR3 has 14 residues. J gave up 3 bases and V 5 bases, and 2 bases lay outside the gene matches. CDR3 nucleotides: TGTGCCAGCAGCCCGGGACTAGCGGGCTACGAGCAGTACTTC. This codes for CASSPGLAGYEQYF.

The rearrangement links TRBV6-1 to TRBJ2-2; TRBD1 aligns across 7 bases. The CDR3 is made up of 14 amino acids. J was trimmed by 1 base and V by 11 bases; bases with no gene match: 7. Germline assignment: CDR1 MNHNS and CDR2 SASEGT. The CDR3 sequence: CAGMGQKNTGELFF. In DNA, the CDR3 is TGTGCCGGCATGGGACAGAAGAACACCGGGGAGCTGTTTTTT.

This clonotype was picked up a small number of times. The chain is built from TRBV10-3 and TRBJ2-5; 13 positions agree with TRBD2. The V and J ends lost 4 bases and 5 bases, in that order; junction bases with no gene match: 13. CDR1 and CDR2 from the germline V gene are ENHRY and SYGVKD. This CDR3 comprises 18 residues. CDR3 nucleotide sequence: TGTGCCATCAGTGGACCCAGACTAGCGGGGGGTCCTGGGGAGACCCAGTACTTC. It encodes CAISGPRLAGGPGETQYF.

The CDR3 nucleotides are TGCAGTGCTAGAGGACACCCGAACACTGAAGCTTTCTTT. Translated: CSARGHPNTEAFF. V gene TRBV20-1 combines with J gene TRBJ1-1; D call uncertain. The CDR3 contains 13 residues. CDR1 is DFQATT, CDR2 SNEGSKA, per germline (reference sequence). V was clipped by 1 base and J by 1 base, with 7 bases between them.

This clonotype occurred a few times. The chain is built from TRBV20-1 and TRBJ2-5, with TRBD1 as a possible D gene (6 bases). Germline values: CDR1 DFQATT, CDR2 SNEGSKA (reference sequence). This CDR3 has 15 amino acids. V lost 2 bases and J lost 2, with 15 bases in between. CDR3 DNA: TGCAGTGCTAGAATGGGCAGGGGAGCACAAGAGACCCAGTACTTC. This encodes CSARMGRGAQETQYF.

The sample holds many counts of this clonotype. V gene TRBV20-1 combines with J gene TRBJ2-7; the D gene is possibly TRBD1 (6 bases). There are 15 residues in the CDR3. CDR1 is DFQATT, CDR2 SNEGSKA, per germline (reference sequence). Trimming removed 0 bases from V and 3 bases from J, with 15 bases in between. CDR3 region: CSARETGGLFYEQYF. The CDR3 DNA reads as TGCAGTGCTAGAGAGACAGGAGGCCTTTTCTACGAGCAGTACTTC.

DNA for the CDR3: TGTGCCAGCAGCCTCGACGGGCAGCCCCAGCATTTT. The encoded protein is CASSLDGQPQHF. The chain uses TRBV12-3 or TRBV12-4 and TRBJ1-5; D call uncertain. CDR3 length: 12 amino acids. V gave up 6 bases and J gave up 7 bases, with 10 bases separating them.

The chain carries TRBV7-2 and TRBJ2-7; possibly TRBD1 or TRBD2 for D (6 bases each). The CDR3 has 14 residues. From germline, CDR1 is SGHTA and CDR2 FQGNSA. Trimming took off 2 bases at V and 3 bases at J, with 11 bases between the two ends. As DNA, the CDR3 is TGTGCCAGCAGCTTATCGGGGGCGTTCTACGAGCAGTACTTC. Amino acid sequence: CASSLSGAFYEQYF.

There are a few counts of this clonotype. V gene TRBV29-1 combines with J gene TRBJ2-5; D is uncertain. The V gene's germline CDR1 is SQVTM and CDR2 ANQGSEA. The CDR3 length is 13 residues. Trimming left V 0 bases short and J 2 bases short, with 7 bases between. CDR3 region: CSVEDPLQETQYF. The CDR3 bases are TGCAGCGTTGAAGATCCCCTACAAGAGACCCAGTACTTC. Using reference TRBV29-1 and TRBJ2-5 for the parts outside the CDR3, the full variable domain is SAVISQKPSRDICQRGTSLTIQCQVDSQVTMMFWYRQQPGQSLTLIATANQGSEATYESGFVIDKFPISRPNLTFSTLTVSNMSPEDSSIYLCSVEDPLQETQYFGPGTRLLVL.

This clonotype was observed a few times. The V and J genes are TRBV20-1 and TRBJ2-2; 8 bases are shared with TRBD2. The CDR3 has 12 residues. J lost 9 bases, V lost 4 bases, and 4 bases had no gene match. Looked up from germline, CDR1 is DFQATT and CDR2 is SNEGSKA (reference sequence). This CDR3 reads CSAIAGKRELFF. The CDR3 DNA reads as TGCAGTGCTATAGCGGGGAAGAGGGAGCTGTTTTTT.

The chain links TRBV2 to TRBJ2-7; D might be TRBD1 (6 bases). Germline CDR1 is SNHLY and CDR2 is FYNNEI. Trimming shortened V by 6 bases and J by 0 bases, and 15 bases separated the two germline ends. The CDR3 extends over 15 amino acids. The chain's CDR3 is CASRPHPTGSYEQYF. CDR3 DNA sequence: TGTGCCAGCAGGCCCCATCCGACAGGCTCCTACGAGCAGTACTTC.

This clonotype has just a few counts. J is TRBJ1-1 and V is TRBV12-3 or TRBV12-4; D gene unclear. The CDR3 spans 11 residues. V was trimmed by 7 bases and J by 11 bases, leaving 14 bases between them. CDR3 coding DNA: TGTGCCAGCACTTCGACGAGCAAGGCTTTCTTT. It yields the protein CASTSTSKAFF.